Below are 21 T cell receptor beta chains sequenced from a single sample in a study of shared clonotypes between healthy human individuals. Produced via immunoSEQ multiplex PCR; TCRdb's table is partial and in-frame only. Counted here are some 1 million clones, roughly 75% occurring once; the ten biggest clones make up 1.5%. The sequencing sample was made of memory CD4+ T cells sorted from blood. Subset meaning: CD45RA-negative fraction. These receptors came from a young man in good health.

Points on this clone: A read error may account for a junction end that differs from germline. V and J are TRBV7-2 and TRBJ2-5, with TRBD2 matching 7 bases. Germline assignment: CDR1 SGHTA and CDR2 FQGNSA. The CDR3 runs to 15 residues. The CDR3 sequence: CASSVAVGGEETQYF. The CDR3 coding sequence is TGTGCCAGCAGCGTAGCCGTGGGGGGGGAAGAGACCCAGTACTTC.

This clone showed up just once. The gene calls are TRBV5-5 and TRBJ2-3, with 8 bases fitting TRBD2. Germline V gives CDR1 SGHKS, CDR2 YYEKEE (reference sequence). The V and J ends lost 1 base and 0 bases, in that order; junction bases with no gene match: 1. This CDR3 contains 15 residues. CDR3 DNA sequence: TGTGCCAGCAGCTTGCGGGGGGGTAGCACAGATACGCAGTATTTT. Its translation is CASSLRGGSTDTQYF.

The chain recombines TRBV5-1 with TRBJ1-1, with D uncertain. V was shortened by 4 bases and J by 5 bases, with 24 bases between the two germline ends. Germline CDR1 and CDR2: SGHRS and YFSETQ. The CDR3 spans 17 residues. CDR3 region: CASSPGSPGPKGTEAFF. The CDR3 DNA reads TGCGCCAGCAGCCCTGGGTCACCGGGCCCCAAGGGAACTGAAGCTTTCTTT.

V gene TRBV11-3 combines with J gene TRBJ2-4; TRBD1 or TRBD2 may be the D gene (5 bases each). The CDR3 is made up of 12 amino acids. The germline V gene has CDR1 SGHNT and CDR2 YENEEA. Trimming stripped 6 bases from V and 8 bases from J, with 11 bases between. This CDR3 reads CASSRGADIQYF. The CDR3 nucleotides read TGTGCCAGCAGTAGGGGAGCTGACATTCAGTACTTC.

This clone was counted between two and nine times. The sample contains more than one DNA sequence encoding this CDR3. This chain connects TRBV4-1 to TRBJ1-6; 9 bases are shared with TRBD1. Trimming took 3 bases from V and 7 from J; bases not matched to a gene: 4. The CDR3 contains 15 residues. Germline V CDR1 and CDR2: MGHRA, YSYEKL. DNA of the CDR3: TGCGCCAGCAGCCACCCGGGACAGGGAAATTCACCCCTCCACTTT. Translation gives CASSHPGQGNSPLHF.

This clone was counted between two and nine times. V gene TRBV25-1 combines with J gene TRBJ1-3; tentatively, D is TRBD1 (5 bases). Germline CDR1 is MGHDK and CDR2 is SYGVNS. The germline V and J ends were trimmed by 2 bases and 2 bases, with 10 bases remaining between them. The CDR3 has 15 residues. CDR3 loop: CASSEPGTAGNTIYF. As DNA, the CDR3 is TGTGCCAGCAGTGAACCCGGGACTGCTGGAAACACCATATATTTT.

The V and J genes are TRBV5-1 and TRBJ2-2; the D is unclear. Germline V gene data show CDR1 as SGHRS and CDR2 as YFSETQ. The CDR3 is 15 residues long. The V end lost 1 base, the J end lost 4 bases, and 11 bases lay between the germline ends. CDR3 residues: CASSLRLGFTGELFF. CDR3 nucleotide sequence: TGCGCCAGCAGCTTGCGACTGGGGTTCACCGGGGAGCTGTTTTTT.

The CDR3 coding sequence is TGTGCCAGCAGGAATCAGGATAATTCACCCCTCCACTTT. This gives the protein CASRNQDNSPLHF. The chain links TRBV6-6 to TRBJ1-6; the D is unclear. V was shortened by 6 bases and J by 5 bases, with 8 bases between the two germline ends. In germline, CDR1 is MNHNY, CDR2 SVGAGI (reference sequence). The CDR3 contains 13 residues.

The chain recombines TRBV5-1 with TRBJ2-7; tentatively, D is TRBD1 (5 bases). The CDR3 totals 15 residues. V lost 7 bases to trimming and J lost 5 bases, with 22 bases between them. CDR1 is SGHRS, CDR2 YFSETQ, per germline. The CDR3 coding sequence is TGCGCCAGCGCCCAGGGTGGTCCTGTTATTAACGAGCAGTACTTC. Its translation is CASAQGGPVINEQYF.

This chain links TRBV6-6 with TRBJ1-2; perhaps TRBD1 as D (6 bases). Trimming cost V 2 bases and J 8 bases, with 12 bases left between them. The germline gives CDR1 MNHNY, CDR2 SVGAGI (reference sequence). The CDR3 is 13 residues long. DNA of the CDR3: TGTGCCAGCAGTTACGGCAGGGGCGAGGGCTACACCTTC. It codes for CASSYGRGEGYTF.

The rearrangement joins TRBV6-1 to TRBJ1-4, with 8 bases aligning to TRBD1. The germline CDR1 and CDR2 sequences are MNHNS and SASEGT. The V gene end was trimmed by 6 bases and the J gene end by 8 bases; junction bases not matched to a gene: 8. The CDR3 consists of 14 residues. The CDR3 region has the DNA TGTGCCAGCAGGGCGAGACAGGGGCAAGAAAAACTGTTTTTT. Its protein product is CASRARQGQEKLFF.

CDR3 in DNA: TGTGCCAGCAGTTCCGCGGGAGACTCGCAGTACGAGCAGTACTTC. Translating gives CASSSAGDSQYEQYF. This chain links TRBV28 with TRBJ2-7; 7 bases line up with TRBD2. The germline gives CDR1 MDHEN, CDR2 SYDVKM. The CDR3 runs to 15 residues. V lost 4 bases to trimming and J lost 4 bases; unmatched junction nucleotides: 10.

This rearrangement joins TRBV4-1 to TRBJ2-1; 10 bases agree with TRBD2. The trim removed 1 base at V and 6 bases at J, leaving 3 bases unmatched. The CDR3 has 15 amino acids. Germline V gene data show CDR1 as MGHRA and CDR2 as YSYEKL. Here the CDR3 reads CASSQGLAGINEQFF. The CDR3 coding sequence is TGCGCCAGCAGCCAAGGACTAGCGGGCATCAATGAGCAGTTCTTC.

The genes are TRBV18 and TRBJ1-2; unclear D gene. Between the trimmed V and J ends, which lost 2 bases and 7 bases, there was a span of 8 bases. The CDR3 consists of 12 residues. The germline gives CDR1 KGHSH, CDR2 LQKENI. CDR3 residues: CASSPEGTGYTF. CDR3 nucleotides: TGTGCCAGCTCACCAGAGGGTACTGGCTACACCTTC. The full variable domain, its missing parts supplied by reference TRBV18 and TRBJ1-2, is NAGVMQNPRHLVRRRGQEARLRCSPMKGHSHVYWYRQLPEEGLKFMVYLQKENIIDESGMPKERFSAEFPKEGPSILRIQQVVRGDSAAYFCASSPEGTGYTFGSGTRLTVV.

This chain connects TRBV7-9 to TRBJ2-7; no definite D call. The CDR3 extends over 15 amino acids. Germline CDR1 reads SEHNR; CDR2 reads FQNEAQ (reference sequence). The germline V and J ends were trimmed by 0 bases and 0 bases, with 9 bases remaining between them. The DNA for the CDR3 is TGTGCCAGCAGCTTAGCGTGGAGTTCCTCCTACGAGCAGTACTTC. This sequence encodes CASSLAWSSSYEQYF.

There are a few counts of this clone. V is TRBV5-1 and J is TRBJ1-1; 10 bases agree with TRBD1. This CDR3 contains 14 residues. The junction had 10 bases not matched to a gene; V was cut back by 3 bases and J by 11 bases. Germline V CDR1 and CDR2: SGHRS, YFSETQ. The CDR3: CASSSAGTGVNAFF. The DNA for the CDR3 is TGCGCCAGCAGCTCGGCCGGGACAGGGGTGAATGCTTTCTTT.

To note about this clone: This likely came from a read error, as a far larger clone is one base away. This sample includes further DNA sequences coding for the same CDR3. This chain links TRBV5-6 with TRBJ1-1, with D perhaps matching TRBD1 (5 bases). The CDR3 length is 16 residues. CDR1 and CDR2 (germline): SGHDT, YYEEEE. Here the CDR3 DNA reads TGTGCCAGCAGCTCCGACAGCCGTTTTATGAACACTGAGGCTTTCTTT. Its protein product is CASSSDSRFMNTEAFF.

At least ten counts were recorded for this clone. The rearrangement links TRBV7-8 to TRBJ1-1, with no clear D. CDR1 and CDR2 (germline): SGHVS, FQNEAQ. Trimming cost V 4 bases and J 1 base, with 16 bases left between them. This CDR3 is 16 amino acids long. CDR3 loop: CASSSYRFSSNTEAFF. The CDR3 bases are TGTGCCAGCAGCTCCTACCGGTTCTCCTCGAACACTGAAGCTTTCTTT. Based on the CDR3 plus reference TRBV7-8 and TRBJ1-1, the full variable domain is GAGVSQSPRYKVAKRGQDVALRCDPISGHVSLFWYQQALGQGPEFLTYFQNEAQLDKSGLPSDRFFAERPEGSVSTLKIQRTQQEDSAVYLCASSSYRFSSNTEAFFGQGTRLTVV.

V is TRBV5-1 and J is TRBJ2-5; D may be TRBD1 (7 bases). The V gene's germline CDR1 is SGHRS and CDR2 YFSETQ. V was pared by 7 bases and J by 1 base, with 11 bases between. This CDR3 is built from 13 residues. CDR3 loop: CASRGTAQETQYF. The CDR3 DNA reads as TGCGCCAGCCGCGGGACAGCCCAAGAGACCCAGTACTTC.

The chain couples TRBV11-2 to TRBJ2-7; 8 positions agree with TRBD1. After removal of 2 bases from V and 5 bases from J, the junction contained 11 bases not matched to a gene. CDR1 is SGHAT and CDR2 is FQNNGV in the germline V gene. The CDR3 sequence is 16 residues long. This chain's CDR3 is CASSLTFGQGNDEQYF. CDR3 coding DNA: TGTGCCAGCAGCTTAACCTTCGGACAGGGTAACGACGAGCAGTACTTC.

The CDR3 region is CASSVAGTVNTEAFF. The CDR3 coding sequence is TGTGCCAGCAGCGTCGCCGGGACGGTGAACACTGAAGCTTTCTTT. This chain links TRBV5-4 with TRBJ1-1, with D tentatively TRBD1 (5 bases). Trimming removed 4 bases from V and 0 bases from J, with 13 bases in between. CDR1 is SGHNT and CDR2 is YYREEE in the germline V gene (reference sequence). This CDR3 spans 15 amino acids.